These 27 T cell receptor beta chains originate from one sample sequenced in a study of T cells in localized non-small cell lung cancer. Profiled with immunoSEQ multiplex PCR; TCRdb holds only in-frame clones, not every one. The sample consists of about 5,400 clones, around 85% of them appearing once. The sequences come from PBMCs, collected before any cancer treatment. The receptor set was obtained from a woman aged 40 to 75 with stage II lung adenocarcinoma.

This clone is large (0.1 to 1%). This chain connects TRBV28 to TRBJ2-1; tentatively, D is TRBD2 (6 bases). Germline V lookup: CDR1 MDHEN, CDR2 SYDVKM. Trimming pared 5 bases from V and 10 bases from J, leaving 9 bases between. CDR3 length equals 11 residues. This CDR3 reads CASSLGLEQFF. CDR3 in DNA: TGTGCCAGCAGTCTTGGACTAGAGCAGTTCTTC. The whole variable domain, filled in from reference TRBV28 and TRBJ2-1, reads DVKVTQSSRYLVKRTGEKVFLECVQDMDHENMFWYRQDPGLGLRLIYFSYDVKMKEKGDIPEGYSVSREKKERFSLILESASTNQTSMYLCASSLGLEQFFGPGTRLTVL.

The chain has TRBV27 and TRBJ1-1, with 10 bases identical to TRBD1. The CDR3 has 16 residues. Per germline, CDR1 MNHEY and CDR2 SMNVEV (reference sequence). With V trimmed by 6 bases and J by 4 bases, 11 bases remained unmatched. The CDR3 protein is CASRSGTGELGTEAFF. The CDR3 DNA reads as TGTGCCAGCAGATCCGGGACAGGGGAGTTGGGCACTGAAGCTTTCTTT.

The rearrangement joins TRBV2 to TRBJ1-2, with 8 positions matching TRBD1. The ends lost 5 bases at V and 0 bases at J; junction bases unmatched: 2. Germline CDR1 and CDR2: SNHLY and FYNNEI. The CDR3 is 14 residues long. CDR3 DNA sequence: TGTGCCAGCAGTCGGACAGGGACTAACTATGGCTACACCTTC. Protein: CASSRTGTNYGYTF.

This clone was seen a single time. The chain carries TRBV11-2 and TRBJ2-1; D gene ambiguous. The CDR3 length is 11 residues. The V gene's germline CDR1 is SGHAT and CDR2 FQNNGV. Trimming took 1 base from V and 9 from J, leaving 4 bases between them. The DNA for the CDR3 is TGTGCCAGCAGCTTAGCCGGTGAGCAGTTCTTC. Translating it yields CASSLAGEQFF.

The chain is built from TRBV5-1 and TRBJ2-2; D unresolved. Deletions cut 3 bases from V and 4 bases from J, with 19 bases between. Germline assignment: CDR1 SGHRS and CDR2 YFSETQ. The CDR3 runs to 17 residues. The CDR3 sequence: CASSSDEARVATGELFF. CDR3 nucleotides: TGCGCCAGCAGCTCCGACGAGGCAAGGGTAGCCACCGGGGAGCTGTTTTTT.

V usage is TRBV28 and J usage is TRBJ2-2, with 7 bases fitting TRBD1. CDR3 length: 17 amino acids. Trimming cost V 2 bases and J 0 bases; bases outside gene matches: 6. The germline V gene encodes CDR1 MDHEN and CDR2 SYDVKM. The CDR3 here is CASSLNRGASNTGELFF. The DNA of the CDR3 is TGTGCCAGCAGTTTAAACAGGGGCGCTTCGAACACCGGGGAGCTGTTTTTT.

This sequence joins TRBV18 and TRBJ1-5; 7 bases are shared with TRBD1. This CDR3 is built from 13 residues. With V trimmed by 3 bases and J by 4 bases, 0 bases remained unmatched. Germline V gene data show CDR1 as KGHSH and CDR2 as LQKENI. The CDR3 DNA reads TGTGCCAGCTCACCGGACAGGAATCAGCCCCAGCATTTT. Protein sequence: CASSPDRNQPQHF.

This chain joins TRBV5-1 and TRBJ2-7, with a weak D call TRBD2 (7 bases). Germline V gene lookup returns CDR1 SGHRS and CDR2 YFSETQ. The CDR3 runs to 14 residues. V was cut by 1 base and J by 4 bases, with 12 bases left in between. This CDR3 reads CASSLRGAEYEQYF. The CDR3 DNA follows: TGCGCCAGCAGCTTGCGGGGGGCGGAATACGAGCAGTACTTC.

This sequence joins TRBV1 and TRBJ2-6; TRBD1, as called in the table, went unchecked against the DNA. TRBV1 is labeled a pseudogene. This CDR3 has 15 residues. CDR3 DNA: TGCACCAGCAGACACGGACAAAGTCGGGCCAACGTCCTGACTTTC. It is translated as CTSRHGQSRANVLTF.

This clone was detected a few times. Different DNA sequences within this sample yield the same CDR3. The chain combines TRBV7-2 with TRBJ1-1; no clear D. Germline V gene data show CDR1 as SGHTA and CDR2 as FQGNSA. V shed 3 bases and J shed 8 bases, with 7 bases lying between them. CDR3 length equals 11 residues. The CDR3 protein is CASSFGREAFF. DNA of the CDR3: TGTGCCAGCAGCTTTGGACGAGAAGCTTTCTTT.

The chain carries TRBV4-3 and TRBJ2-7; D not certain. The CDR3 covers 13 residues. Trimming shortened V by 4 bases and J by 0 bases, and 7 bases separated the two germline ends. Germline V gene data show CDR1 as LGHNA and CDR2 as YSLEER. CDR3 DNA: TGCGCCAGCAGCCGGTGGACCTCCTACGAGCAGTACTTC. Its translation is CASSRWTSYEQYF.

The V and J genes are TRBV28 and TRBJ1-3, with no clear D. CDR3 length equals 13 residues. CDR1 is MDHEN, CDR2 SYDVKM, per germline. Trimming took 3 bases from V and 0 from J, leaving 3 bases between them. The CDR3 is CASSFISGNTIYF. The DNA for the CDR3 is TGTGCCAGCAGTTTCATCTCTGGAAACACCATATATTTT. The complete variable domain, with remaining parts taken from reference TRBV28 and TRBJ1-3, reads DVKVTQSSRYLVKRTGEKVFLECVQDMDHENMFWYRQDPGLGLRLIYFSYDVKMKEKGDIPEGYSVSREKKERFSLILESASTNQTSMYLCASSFISGNTIYFGEGSWLTVV.

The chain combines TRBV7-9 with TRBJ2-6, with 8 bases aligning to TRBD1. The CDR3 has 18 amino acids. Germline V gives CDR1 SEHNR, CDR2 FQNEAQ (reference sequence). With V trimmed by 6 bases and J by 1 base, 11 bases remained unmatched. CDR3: CASRGGQELGSGANVLTF. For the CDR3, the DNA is TGTGCCAGCAGAGGGGGACAGGAGCTTGGGTCTGGGGCCAACGTCCTGACTTTC.

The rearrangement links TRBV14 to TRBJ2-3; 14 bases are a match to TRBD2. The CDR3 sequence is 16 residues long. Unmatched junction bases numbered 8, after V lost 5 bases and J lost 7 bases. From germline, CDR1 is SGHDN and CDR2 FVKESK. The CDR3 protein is CASSSRTSGRWNTQYF. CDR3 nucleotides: TGTGCCAGCAGCTCACGGACTAGCGGGAGGTGGAATACGCAGTATTTT.

The CDR3 DNA sequence: TGTGCCACCTCCGGGAATTCCTACGAGCAGTACTTC. This sequence encodes CATSGNSYEQYF. The V call is TRBV6-1, the J call TRBJ2-7; perhaps TRBD2 as D (5 bases). This CDR3 region has 12 residues. V was pared by 10 bases and J by 1 base, with 11 bases between. CDR1 is MNHNS and CDR2 is SASEGT in the germline V gene.

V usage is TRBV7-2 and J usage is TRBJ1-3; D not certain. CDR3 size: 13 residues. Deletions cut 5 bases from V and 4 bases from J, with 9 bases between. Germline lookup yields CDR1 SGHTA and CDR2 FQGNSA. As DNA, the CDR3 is TGTGCCAGCAGCATCCCACCCGGAAACACCATATATTTT. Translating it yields CASSIPPGNTIYF.

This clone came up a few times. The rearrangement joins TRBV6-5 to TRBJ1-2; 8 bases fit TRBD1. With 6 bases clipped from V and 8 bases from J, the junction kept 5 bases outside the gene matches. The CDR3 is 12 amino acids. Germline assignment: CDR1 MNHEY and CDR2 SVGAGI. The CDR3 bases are TGTGCCAGCAGCCAGGGGGCGCAAGGCTACACCTTC. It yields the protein CASSQGAQGYTF.

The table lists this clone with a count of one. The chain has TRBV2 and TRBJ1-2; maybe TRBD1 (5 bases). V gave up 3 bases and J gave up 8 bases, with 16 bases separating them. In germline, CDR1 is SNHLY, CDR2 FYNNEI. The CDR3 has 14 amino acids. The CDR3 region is CASSDQGGWGGYTF. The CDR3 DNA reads TGTGCCAGCAGTGATCAGGGAGGATGGGGAGGCTACACCTTC.

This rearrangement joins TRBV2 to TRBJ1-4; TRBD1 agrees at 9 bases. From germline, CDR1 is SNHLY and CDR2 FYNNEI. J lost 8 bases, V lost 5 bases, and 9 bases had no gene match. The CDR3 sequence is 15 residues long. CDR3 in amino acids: CASSIGQGTGEKLFF. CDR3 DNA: TGTGCCAGCAGTATAGGACAGGGGACGGGAGAAAAACTGTTTTTT. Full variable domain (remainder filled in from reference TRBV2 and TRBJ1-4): EPEVTQTPSHQVTQMGQEVILRCVPISNHLYFYWYRQILGQKVEFLVSFYNNEISEKSEIFDDQFSVERPDGSNFTLKIRSTKLEDSAMYFCASSIGQGTGEKLFFGSGTQLSVL.

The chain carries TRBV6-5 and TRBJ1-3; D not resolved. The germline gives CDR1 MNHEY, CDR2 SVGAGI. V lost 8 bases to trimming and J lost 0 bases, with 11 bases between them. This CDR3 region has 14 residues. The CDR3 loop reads CASLENLSGNTIYF. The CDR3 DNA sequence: TGTGCCAGCCTAGAAAATCTCTCTGGAAACACCATATATTTT.

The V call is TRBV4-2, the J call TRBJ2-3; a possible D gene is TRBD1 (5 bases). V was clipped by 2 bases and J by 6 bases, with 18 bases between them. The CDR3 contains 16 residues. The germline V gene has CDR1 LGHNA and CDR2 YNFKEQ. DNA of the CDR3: TGTGCCAGCAGCCAAAACTTGCTGGGGCGTTTGGATACGCAGTATTTT. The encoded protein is CASSQNLLGRLDTQYF.

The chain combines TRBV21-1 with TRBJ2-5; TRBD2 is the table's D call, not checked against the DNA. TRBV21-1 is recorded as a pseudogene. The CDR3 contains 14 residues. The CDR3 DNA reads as TGTGCCAGCAGCAAACTAGCGGGACAAGAGACCCAGTACTTC. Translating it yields CASSKLAGQETQYF.

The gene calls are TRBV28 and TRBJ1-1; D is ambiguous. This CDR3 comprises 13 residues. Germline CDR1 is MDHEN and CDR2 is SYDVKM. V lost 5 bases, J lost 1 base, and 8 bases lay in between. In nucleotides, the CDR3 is TGTGCCAGCAGTGGAGGAAAGAACACTGAAGCTTTCTTT. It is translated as CASSGGKNTEAFF.

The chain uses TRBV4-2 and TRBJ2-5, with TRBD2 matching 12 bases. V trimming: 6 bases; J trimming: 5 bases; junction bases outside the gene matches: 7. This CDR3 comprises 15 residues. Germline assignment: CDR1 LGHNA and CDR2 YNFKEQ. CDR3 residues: CASSIRTSGEETQYF. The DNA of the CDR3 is TGTGCCAGCAGTATTCGGACTAGCGGGGAGGAGACCCAGTACTTC.

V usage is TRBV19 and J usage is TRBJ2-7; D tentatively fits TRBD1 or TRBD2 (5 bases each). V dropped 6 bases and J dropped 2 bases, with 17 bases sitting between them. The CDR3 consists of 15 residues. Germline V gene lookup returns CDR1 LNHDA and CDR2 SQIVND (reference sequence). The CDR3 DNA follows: TGTGCCAGTAGCTCAGGGTCGGGACGGGCCTACGAGCAGTACTTC. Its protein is CASSSGSGRAYEQYF.

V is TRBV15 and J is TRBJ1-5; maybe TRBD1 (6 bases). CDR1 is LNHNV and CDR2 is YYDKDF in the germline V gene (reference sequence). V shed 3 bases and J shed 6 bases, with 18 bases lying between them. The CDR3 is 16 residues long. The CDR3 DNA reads TGTGCCACCAGCAGTCGGAGGACAGACCCCGGTCAGCCCCAGCATTTT. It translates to CATSSRRTDPGQPQHF.

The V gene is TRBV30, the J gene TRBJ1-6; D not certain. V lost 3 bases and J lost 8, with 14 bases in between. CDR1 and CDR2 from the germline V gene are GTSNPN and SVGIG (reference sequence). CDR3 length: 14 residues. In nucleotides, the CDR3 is TGTGCCTGGAGGCTCGTAGGCGGTTATTCACCCCTCCACTTT. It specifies CAWRLVGGYSPLHF.